What follows are 2 T cell receptor beta chains derived from one specimen sequenced in a study of blood T cell repertoires in COVID-19. Data came from immunoSEQ multiplex PCR; TCRdb stores just in-frame clones and leaves some out. The table shows 80,000 to 100,000 clones, with approximately 90% occurring only once. Input material: peripheral blood. The receptors here all came from a human donor with active COVID-19. The donor label of this sample is uncertain.

This sequence joins TRBV5-6 and TRBJ1-2, with TRBD1 matching 11 bases. After removal of 1 base from V and 5 bases from J, the junction contained 7 bases not matched to a gene. The CDR3 extends over 16 amino acids. The germline CDR1 and CDR2 sequences are SGHDT and YYEEEE. The chain's CDR3 is CASSLRDRGIWYGYTF. The CDR3 coding sequence is TGTGCCAGCAGCTTGAGGGACAGGGGGATTTGGTATGGCTACACCTTC.

This rearrangement joins TRBV3-1 (or the pseudogene TRBV3-2) to TRBJ2-7; a weak D match, TRBD1 (5 bases). CDR3 length equals 17 residues. CDR1 and CDR2 from the germline V gene are LGHDT and YNNKEL (reference sequence). With 2 bases removed from V and 2 bases from J, the gap between germline ends came to 19 bases. This CDR3 reads CASSQRAPGQGAYEQYF. Here the CDR3 DNA reads TGTGCCAGCAGCCAAAGGGCGCCGGGTCAGGGCGCCTACGAGCAGTACTTC.